This TCR beta chain was profiled in a study of cytomegalovirus exposure and HLA in healthy donors. Study-level background: The early release's HLA-typed donors yielded some 85 million unique TCRs. Study results and limitations: A later analysis found that most CMV-associated TCR beta chains appeared HLA-restricted.

In the PCR, 60 Vbeta and 13 Jbeta primers were used. Some clones are missing from TCRdb's copy, which holds only in-frame ones; the method was immunoSEQ multiplex PCR. The sample gives under 200,000 clones, 75% to 85% of which show up once; around 0.75% is in the top ten. Remarks on this clone: Its antigen is unknown.

The CDR3 totals 14 residues. CDR1 is WSHSY and CDR2 is SAAADI in the germline V gene. V was pared by 7 bases and J by 8 bases, with 7 bases of the junction left unmatched. Sequences were obtained from PBMCs. This receptor was obtained from a woman between 18 and 29 years old in good health and CMV-seronegative. The genes are TRBV10-2 and TRBJ2-3; 12 positions match TRBD2. For the CDR3, the DNA is TGCGCCAGCAATCTAGCGGGGGGGCGAGGTACGCAGTATTTT. This gives the protein CASNLAGGRGTQYF.